The sample holds many counts of the clone carrying this T cell receptor beta chain. Its antigen is unidentified. Time point reported: persistent/refractory GD, antithyroid drugs over 5 years with positive TRAb. RNA extracted from PBMCs served as the sequencing template. iRepertoire HTBI primers and Arm-PCR of CDR3 regions built TCR beta libraries. TCRdb used MiXCR to reprocess the multiplex PCR reads, holding one entry per CDR3 protein. The sample has a few hundred thousand distinct CDR3 sequences, approximately 21% seen once. The data originate from a study of regulatory T cells in long-lasting Graves disease. General study findings and limits: Accuracy was possibly reduced by small sample size. Persistent Graves' patients showed less TCR diversity than newly diagnosed patients showed. Gene preferences differed: TRBV28, TRBJ1-2, TRBJ2-5 in persistent cases.

The length of the CDR3 is 14 residues. V gave up 4 bases and J gave up 2 bases, with 11 bases separating them. The germline V gene encodes CDR1 MDHEN and CDR2 SYDVKM. The sample was peripheral blood mononuclear cells (PBMCs), taken when the disease was refractory, from a patient treated with antithyroid drugs. The TCR comes from a female donor with Graves disease. The chain links TRBV28 to TRBJ1-2; D possibly corresponds to TRBD1 (6 bases). CDR3 sequence reads: CASSSLGQNYGYTF. The CDR3 coding sequence is TGTGCCAGCAGTTCCCTCGGACAGAACTATGGCTACACCTTC.